Listed below are T cell receptor beta chains from one sample, sequenced in a study of blood T cells in healthy people across ages. TCRdb recomputed calls from the 5' RACE reads with MiXCR, one row per CDR3 protein. The sample includes nearly 1 million distinct CDR3 sequences, just over 50% seen only once; the top ten take about a fifth. Specimen: blood. These receptors originate from a woman aged 55 to 70 in good health. The CDR3 runs from the conserved cysteine through the conserved F or W. The order of the fields is V gene, J gene, clone size, D gene, CDR3 protein, CDR3 DNA. D genes are given only for firm matches. Clone sizes are given selectively: once, few, many, or a class where the clone is expanded.

V gene: TRBV6-1; J gene: TRBJ2-3; clone size: few; D gene: .; CDR3 protein: CASSDRRAAGATAQYF; CDR3 DNA: TGTGCCAGCAGTGATCGTCGGGCGGCAGGCGCGACGGCGCAGTATTTT
V gene: TRBV20-1; J gene: TRBJ2-5; clone size: .; D gene: TRBD2; CDR3 protein: CSASNGATPGGTQYF; CDR3 DNA: TGCAGTGCCTCGAATGGGGCGACTCCGGGAGGGACCCAGTACTTC
V gene: TRBV3-1; J gene: TRBJ2-7; clone size: .; D gene: .; CDR3 protein: CASTPRTGVDEQYF; CDR3 DNA: TGTGCCAGCACCCCTCGGACGGGAGTCGACGAGCAGTACTTC
V gene: TRBV28; J gene: TRBJ1-2; clone size: .; D gene: .; CDR3 protein: CASSTGGRGSVYTF; CDR3 DNA: TGTGCCAGCAGTACGGGGGGCAGGGGATCTGTCTACACCTTC
V gene: TRBV4-1; J gene: TRBJ2-7; clone size: .; D gene: .; CDR3 protein: CASSRQLTYEQYF; CDR3 DNA: TGCGCCAGCAGCCGCCAGCTGACTTACGAGCAGTACTTC
V gene: TRBV12-3/TRBV12-4; J gene: TRBJ2-2; clone size: .; D gene: .; CDR3 protein: CASQRSGNTGELFF; CDR3 DNA: TGTGCCAGCCAGCGAAGCGGGAACACCGGGGAGCTGTTTTTT
V gene: TRBV7-9; J gene: TRBJ2-5; clone size: .; D gene: .; CDR3 protein: CASSGPLAVGEETQYF; CDR3 DNA: TGTGCCAGCAGCGGACCACTTGCGGTAGGGGAAGAGACCCAGTACTTC
V gene: TRBV7-9; J gene: TRBJ2-6; clone size: .; D gene: .; CDR3 protein: CAGRSSGANVLTF; CDR3 DNA: TGTGCCGGGCGAAGCTCTGGGGCCAACGTCCTGACTTTC
V gene: TRBV2; J gene: TRBJ2-7; clone size: .; D gene: .; CDR3 protein: CASSIQGTIYEQYF; CDR3 DNA: TGTGCCAGCAGCATACAGGGGACTATCTACGAGCAGTACTTC
V gene: TRBV12-3/TRBV12-4; J gene: TRBJ2-3; clone size: .; D gene: TRBD2; CDR3 protein: CASSLGGRATADTQYF; CDR3 DNA: TGTGCCAGCAGTTTAGGCGGGAGGGCCACAGCAGATACGCAGTATTTT
V gene: TRBV10-3; J gene: TRBJ2-5; clone size: many; D gene: TRBD1; CDR3 protein: CAISTQGEETQYF; CDR3 DNA: TGTGCCATCAGTACACAGGGGGAAGAGACCCAGTACTTC
V gene: TRBV7-9; J gene: TRBJ1-2; clone size: .; D gene: .; CDR3 protein: CASSLAPETRDYGYTF; CDR3 DNA: TGTGCCAGCAGCTTAGCCCCGGAGACCCGGGACTATGGCTACACCTTC
V gene: TRBV25-1; J gene: TRBJ1-6; clone size: once; D gene: TRBD1; CDR3 protein: CGGTGSSYNSPLHF; CDR3 DNA: TGTGGGGGGACAGGGAGCTCCTATAATTCACCCCTCCACTTT
V gene: TRBV10-3; J gene: TRBJ2-3; clone size: few; D gene: TRBD2; CDR3 protein: CAIRAGLAGNTDTQYF; CDR3 DNA: TGTGCCATCAGAGCGGGACTAGCGGGAAACACAGATACGCAGTATTTT
V gene: TRBV12-3/TRBV12-4; J gene: TRBJ2-1; clone size: once; D gene: .; CDR3 protein: CASSSTTLNHEQFF; CDR3 DNA: TGTGCCAGCAGTTCGACTACCCTAAACCATGAGCAGTTCTTC
V gene: TRBV20-1; J gene: TRBJ2-4; clone size: few; D gene: .; CDR3 protein: CSAISGIAKNIQYF; CDR3 DNA: TGCAGTGCTATTTCAGGGATTGCCAAAAACATTCAGTACTTC
V gene: TRBV11-2; J gene: TRBJ2-7; clone size: many; D gene: .; CDR3 protein: CASSPISSGSSYEQYF; CDR3 DNA: TGTGCCAGCAGCCCGATCTCGAGCGGAAGCTCCTACGAGCAGTACTTC
V gene: TRBV28; J gene: TRBJ2-7; clone size: .; D gene: .; CDR3 protein: CASSIGKTYEQYF; CDR3 DNA: TGTGCCAGCAGTATTGGAAAAACCTACGAGCAGTACTTC
V gene: TRBV6-6; J gene: TRBJ2-7; clone size: .; D gene: .; CDR3 protein: CTSSYSTSYEQYF; CDR3 DNA: TGTACCAGCAGTTACTCGACCTCCTACGAGCAGTACTTC
V gene: TRBV10-3; J gene: TRBJ2-7; clone size: few; D gene: .; CDR3 protein: CAITSTGTVTYEQYF; CDR3 DNA: TGTGCCATCACCTCAACCGGGACGGTGACCTACGAGCAGTACTTC
V gene: TRBV9; J gene: TRBJ2-5; clone size: .; D gene: TRBD1; CDR3 protein: CASSAGQGVYETQYF; CDR3 DNA: TGTGCCAGCAGCGCCGGACAGGGGGTTTATGAGACCCAGTACTTC
V gene: TRBV12-3/TRBV12-4; J gene: TRBJ1-5; clone size: medium-sized; D gene: .; CDR3 protein: CASTDNYSNQPQHF; CDR3 DNA: TGTGCCAGCACCGACAACTATAGCAATCAGCCCCAGCATTTT
V gene: TRBV5-1; J gene: TRBJ2-5; clone size: .; D gene: .; CDR3 protein: CASSFGQGVGETQYF; CDR3 DNA: TGCGCCAGCAGCTTTGGCCAGGGAGTGGGAGAGACCCAGTACTTC
V gene: TRBV7-9; J gene: TRBJ1-6; clone size: .; D gene: .; CDR3 protein: CASSLAGSAGDSPLHF; CDR3 DNA: TGTGCCAGCAGCTTAGCCGGCTCCGCCGGGGACTCACCCCTCCACTTT
V gene: TRBV20-1; J gene: TRBJ2-1; clone size: .; D gene: TRBD2; CDR3 protein: CSARRSTSGTYNEQFF; CDR3 DNA: TGCAGTGCTCGCCGGTCGACTAGCGGTACCTACAATGAGCAGTTCTTC
V gene: TRBV12-3/TRBV12-4; J gene: TRBJ2-5; clone size: .; D gene: .; CDR3 protein: CASSSQWGFWGTDTGETQYF; CDR3 DNA: TGTGCCAGCAGTTCTCAGTGGGGGTTCTGGGGGACGGATACAGGGGAGACCCAGTACTTC
V gene: TRBV28; J gene: TRBJ2-1; clone size: .; D gene: TRBD2; CDR3 protein: CASRSTSGRINEQFF; CDR3 DNA: TGTGCCAGCAGGTCGACTAGCGGGAGGATCAATGAGCAGTTCTTC
V gene: TRBV9; J gene: TRBJ2-7; clone size: .; D gene: TRBD2; CDR3 protein: CASSPPGNSGYNEQYF; CDR3 DNA: TGTGCCAGCAGCCCCCCGGGTAATAGCGGGTACAATGAGCAGTACTTC
V gene: TRBV12-3/TRBV12-4; J gene: TRBJ2-3; clone size: .; D gene: .; CDR3 protein: CASSIRGTDTQYF; CDR3 DNA: TGTGCCAGCAGTATAAGGGGCACAGATACGCAGTATTTT
V gene: TRBV5-1; J gene: TRBJ2-1; clone size: .; D gene: .; CDR3 protein: CASSPVAESYNEQFF; CDR3 DNA: TGCGCCAGCAGCCCTGTAGCGGAATCCTACAATGAGCAGTTCTTC
V gene: TRBV27; J gene: TRBJ2-5; clone size: .; D gene: TRBD1; CDR3 protein: CTSSFGTGIQETQYF; CDR3 DNA: TGTACCAGCAGTTTCGGGACAGGAATCCAAGAGACCCAGTACTTC
V gene: TRBV28; J gene: TRBJ1-3; clone size: .; D gene: .; CDR3 protein: CASSVHEGGNSGNTIYF; CDR3 DNA: TGTGCCAGCAGTGTTCATGAAGGGGGGAACTCTGGAAACACCATATATTTT
V gene: TRBV12-3/TRBV12-4; J gene: TRBJ2-5; clone size: .; D gene: .; CDR3 protein: CASRLDGQETQYF; CDR3 DNA: TGTGCCAGCCGCCTGGACGGGCAAGAGACCCAGTACTTC
V gene: TRBV4-3; J gene: TRBJ2-6; clone size: .; D gene: .; CDR3 protein: CASSQGEGAGANVLTF; CDR3 DNA: TGCGCCAGCAGCCAGGGTGAGGGCGCTGGGGCCAACGTCCTGACTTTC
V gene: TRBV2; J gene: TRBJ2-7; clone size: .; D gene: TRBD2; CDR3 protein: CASSEAPGLAYEQYF; CDR3 DNA: TGTGCCAGCAGTGAAGCCCCCGGACTAGCGTACGAGCAGTACTTC
V gene: TRBV4-1; J gene: TRBJ1-3; clone size: .; D gene: .; CDR3 protein: CASSRDPEEPGNTIYF; CDR3 DNA: TGCGCCAGCAGCCGAGATCCAGAAGAGCCTGGAAACACCATATATTTT
V gene: TRBV21-1; J gene: TRBJ2-3; clone size: .; D gene: .; CDR3 protein: CASSKKLAGGNADTQYF; CDR3 DNA: TGTGCCAGCAGCAAAAAGTTAGCGGGAGGGAACGCAGATACGCAGTATTTT
V gene: TRBV11-2; J gene: TRBJ2-7; clone size: few; D gene: .; CDR3 protein: CASSLTPASAREQYF; CDR3 DNA: TGTGCCAGCAGCCTGACACCGGCCTCCGCCCGCGAGCAGTACTTC
V gene: TRBV7-2; J gene: TRBJ2-1; clone size: .; D gene: TRBD2; CDR3 protein: CASSRTSGSYEQFF; CDR3 DNA: TGTGCCAGCAGCCGGACTAGCGGGAGCTATGAGCAGTTCTTC
V gene: TRBV29-1; J gene: TRBJ2-2; clone size: .; D gene: .; CDR3 protein: CSVAKEVGELFF; CDR3 DNA: TGCAGCGTTGCTAAGGAGGTCGGGGAGCTGTTTTTT
V gene: TRBV20-1; J gene: TRBJ2-1; clone size: .; D gene: TRBD2; CDR3 protein: CSAERDGGVEQFF; CDR3 DNA: TGCAGTGCTGAGCGGGATGGAGGAGTGGAGCAGTTCTTC